These 29 T cell receptor beta chains were sequenced from one sample in a study of T-cell reconstitution after alpha-beta-depleted transplantation in children. A library of TCRbeta sequences, prepared with unique molecular identifiers, was generated. One entry per CDR3 protein results from TCRdb running MiXCR on the PCR reads. The table has just over 950,000 distinct CDR3 sequences, about 26% seen once; the top ten hold 25% to 35%. The sequencing used PBMCs, mostly from graft donor cells, collected 360 days after TCRalphabeta/CD19-depleted stem cell transplant. The receptors here all came from a boy in the first two years of life who had a stem cell transplant for SCID, so the T cells may come from the graft donor.

The chain carries TRBV6-2 or TRBV6-3 and TRBJ1-4, with D maybe TRBD1 (5 bases). The CDR3 is made up of 15 amino acids. Trimming took 4 bases from V and 5 from J, leaving 14 bases between them. CDR1 and CDR2 (germline): MNHEY, SVGEGT. CDR3 nucleotide sequence: TGTGCCAGCAGTTCGTCAGGGCGGAAGAATGAAAAACTGTTTTTT. Translated: CASSSSGRKNEKLFF.

The genes are TRBV6-5 and TRBJ2-2; 8 bases are shared with TRBD1. The J segment lost 5 bases and the V segment lost 3 bases, leaving 8 bases of the junction unmatched. The CDR3 runs to 16 residues. In germline, CDR1 is MNHEY, CDR2 SVGAGI. The DNA of the CDR3 is TGTGCCAGCAGTTATTTGGGGACAGGTCGAACCGGGGAGCTGTTTTTT. This codes for CASSYLGTGRTGELFF.

This clonotype came up a few times. The chain combines TRBV6-5 with TRBJ2-7, with D possibly being TRBD1 or TRBD2 (6 bases each). CDR1 is MNHEY, CDR2 SVGAGI, per germline. V gave up 6 bases and J gave up 5 bases, with 20 bases separating them. This CDR3 contains 15 residues. The CDR3 loop reads CASSRGGLRGDEQYF. CDR3 in DNA: TGTGCCAGCAGCCGAGGGGGGCTCAGAGGGGACGAGCAGTACTTC.

The table lists this clonotype with a few counts. The chain links TRBV7-9 to TRBJ2-1, with D unresolved. Germline CDR1 SEHNR, CDR2 FQNEAQ (reference sequence). CDR3 length: 13 amino acids. The V gene lost 5 bases and the J gene lost 5 bases, with 10 bases spanning the gap. The CDR3 coding sequence is TGTGCCAGCAGCCTCGACGGTCACAATGAGCAGTTCTTC. Its translation is CASSLDGHNEQFF. Supplemented by reference TRBV7-9 and TRBJ2-1, the full variable domain reads DTGVSQNPRHKITKRGQNVTFRCDPISEHNRLYWYRQTLGQGPEFLTYFQNEAQLEKSRLLSDRFSAERPKGSFSTLEIQRTEQGDSAMYLCASSLDGHNEQFFGPGTRLTVL.

A few counts support this clonotype. The chain has TRBV5-1 and TRBJ1-1; possibly TRBD1 for D (5 bases). The CDR3 has 14 amino acids. Germline V gene sequence: CDR1 SGHRS, CDR2 YFSETQ. The germline V and J ends were trimmed by 2 bases and 0 bases, with 8 bases remaining between them. The CDR3 sequence: CASSLMDMNTEAFF. The DNA for the CDR3 is TGCGCCAGCAGCTTAATGGACATGAACACTGAAGCTTTCTTT.

The chain couples TRBV5-4 to TRBJ2-1, with 10 bases fitting TRBD2. CDR3 length equals 17 residues. The germline gives CDR1 SGHNT, CDR2 YYREEE (reference sequence). V lost 4 bases to trimming and J lost 2 bases; unmatched junction nucleotides: 9. The CDR3 sequence is CASSPIKSGGAYNEQFF. For the CDR3, the DNA is TGTGCCAGCAGCCCAATAAAAAGCGGGGGGGCCTACAATGAGCAGTTCTTC.

This chain joins TRBV7-6 and TRBJ2-5, with TRBD2 matching 7 bases. CDR1 and CDR2 (germline): SGHVS, FNYEAQ. This CDR3 comprises 14 residues. Trimming cost V 5 bases and J 5 bases; bases outside gene matches: 8. CDR3: CASSREAAGETQYF. For the CDR3, the DNA is TGTGCCAGCAGCCGGGAGGCGGCAGGGGAGACCCAGTACTTC.

The CDR3 reads CASSPRRGRGGTEAFF. The CDR3 bases are TGTGCCAGCTCACCACGTCGGGGGCGAGGAGGTACTGAAGCTTTCTTT. The rearrangement joins TRBV18 to TRBJ1-1, with a tentative D call TRBD1 (6 bases). Germline V lookup: CDR1 KGHSH, CDR2 LQKENI. This CDR3 comprises 16 residues. V was pared by 1 base and J by 5 bases, with 17 bases between.

This chain joins TRBV10-3 and TRBJ1-3; no definite D call. The CDR3 totals 14 residues. Germline CDR1 reads ENHRY; CDR2 reads SYGVKD. V lost 8 bases, J lost 0 bases, and 11 bases lay in between. The CDR3 protein is CAIGGTDSGNTIYF. The CDR3 coding sequence is TGTGCCATCGGCGGCACCGACTCTGGAAACACCATATATTTT.

The genes are TRBV5-1 and TRBJ1-1; D is perhaps TRBD1 (6 bases). Germline V gene sequence: CDR1 SGHRS, CDR2 YFSETQ. Trimming pared 0 bases from V and 8 bases from J, leaving 14 bases between. The CDR3 has 14 residues. The CDR3 DNA is TGCGCCAGCAGCTTGGTAACCCCGACAGGCGAAGCTTTCTTT. Protein: CASSLVTPTGEAFF. Supplemented by reference TRBV5-1 and TRBJ1-1, the full variable domain reads KAGVTQTPRYLIKTRGQQVTLSCSPISGHRSVSWYQQTPGQGLQFLFEYFSETQRNKGNFPGRFSGRQFSNSRSEMNVSTLELGDSALYLCASSLVTPTGEAFFGQGTRLTVV.

This clonotype was seen a handful of times. The rearrangement links TRBV4-1 to TRBJ2-1, with D unresolved. In germline, CDR1 is MGHRA, CDR2 YSYEKL. V was shortened by 1 base and J by 3 bases, with 13 bases between the two germline ends. The CDR3 runs 16 residues. The CDR3 is CASSQGGRGVYNEQFF. The DNA for the CDR3 is TGCGCCAGCAGCCAAGGGGGTCGCGGAGTCTACAATGAGCAGTTCTTC.

V is TRBV7-9 and J is TRBJ2-7; D is unclear. Germline V gives CDR1 SEHNR, CDR2 FQNEAQ (reference sequence). The germline V and J ends were trimmed by 5 bases and 2 bases, with 16 bases remaining between them. The CDR3 is made up of 15 amino acids. CDR3 in DNA: TGTGCCAGCAGCGACATGGACGAGAGACCCTACGAGCAGTACTTC. The encoded protein is CASSDMDERPYEQYF. Complete variable domain (other parts from reference TRBV7-9 and TRBJ2-7): DTGVSQNPRHKITKRGQNVTFRCDPISEHNRLYWYRQTLGQGPEFLTYFQNEAQLEKSRLLSDRFSAERPKGSFSTLEIQRTEQGDSAMYLCASSDMDERPYEQYFGPGTRLTVT.

The rearrangement links TRBV7-6 to TRBJ2-5; D ambiguous. The germline V and J ends were trimmed by 4 bases and 4 bases, with 10 bases remaining between them. The CDR3 loop spans 13 amino acids. Germline lookup yields CDR1 SGHVS and CDR2 FNYEAQ. The CDR3 nucleotides are TGTGCCAGCAGCTCGAAACCTGGAGAGACCCAGTACTTC. As protein: CASSSKPGETQYF.

The rearrangement links TRBV6-1 to TRBJ2-1; TRBD1 is a possible D gene (5 bases). V was pared by 2 bases and J by 6 bases, with 11 bases between. Per the germline V gene, CDR1 is MNHNS and CDR2 is SASEGT. This CDR3 is built from 14 residues. In DNA form, the CDR3 reads TGTGCCAGCAGTGAATGGGGCCCCCCCAATGAGCAGTTCTTC. It yields the protein CASSEWGPPNEQFF.

V usage is TRBV6-5 and J usage is TRBJ2-7; 7 bases align to TRBD1. The V segment lost 4 bases and the J segment 4 bases; nucleotides outside the gene matches: 7. CDR3 length: 14 residues. From germline, CDR1 is MNHEY and CDR2 SVGAGI. CDR3 residues: CASSSPDRKYEQYF. The CDR3 DNA sequence: TGTGCCAGCAGTTCCCCGGACAGGAAATACGAGCAGTACTTC.

The table lists this clonotype with a count of one. V gene TRBV4-3 combines with J gene TRBJ1-6; D is possibly TRBD1 (5 bases). This CDR3 contains 18 residues. Germline lookup yields CDR1 LGHNA and CDR2 YSLEER. V lost 1 base to trimming and J lost 10 bases, with 23 bases between them. CDR3 nucleotides: TGCGCCAGCAGCCAAGCTGGGGGGGGGTCAGGGCTTCGCTCACCCCTCCACTTT. Its translation: CASSQAGGGSGLRSPLHF.

The V gene is TRBV12-3 or TRBV12-4, the J gene TRBJ2-3; possibly TRBD1 or TRBD2 for D (5 bases each). Trimming shortened V by 6 bases and J by 9 bases, and 13 bases separated the two germline ends. The CDR3 totals 12 residues. The CDR3 DNA sequence: TGTGCCAGCAGCATTAGTTGGGGGACGCAGTATTTT. Translation gives CASSISWGTQYF.

The table lists this clonotype with a few counts. The rearrangement uses TRBV5-6 and TRBJ2-6; D perhaps matches TRBD1 (5 bases). Germline V gene sequence: CDR1 SGHDT, CDR2 YYEEEE. V shed 4 bases and J shed 8 bases, with 10 bases lying between them. The CDR3 extends over 13 amino acids. DNA of the CDR3: TGTGCCAGCAGCCCCGGACACCCCAACGTCCTGACTTTC. This encodes CASSPGHPNVLTF. The full variable domain, in which reference TRBV5-6 and TRBJ2-6 provide the parts outside the CDR3, is DAGVTQSPTHLIKTRGQQVTLRCSPKSGHDTVSWYQQALGQGPQFIFQYYEEEERQRGNFPDRFSGHQFPNYSSELNVNALLLGDSALYLCASSPGHPNVLTFGAGSRLTVL.

This clonotype was detected once. V and J are TRBV6-2 or TRBV6-3 and TRBJ1-2; tentatively, D is TRBD1 (6 bases). CDR1 is MNHEY and CDR2 is SVGEGT in the germline V gene. Trimming took 8 bases from V and 5 from J, leaving 12 bases between them. CDR3 length: 12 amino acids. The DNA of the CDR3 is TGTGCCAGCGAGGGACACTTTTATGGCTACACCTTC. Translation gives CASEGHFYGYTF.

This sequence joins TRBV6-5 and TRBJ1-1, with a possible D match to TRBD1 (6 bases). This CDR3 contains 13 residues. The germline V and J ends were trimmed by 0 bases and 11 bases, with 13 bases remaining between them. The germline CDR1 and CDR2 sequences are MNHEY and SVGAGI. The CDR3 is CASSYSGRGRAFF. DNA for the CDR3: TGTGCCAGCAGTTACTCCGGGAGGGGGAGGGCTTTCTTT.

The V call is TRBV24-1, the J call TRBJ2-2; D is possibly TRBD2 (7 bases). The CDR3 has 19 residues. V lost 5 bases, J lost 4 bases, and 25 bases lay in between. The germline gives CDR1 KGHDR, CDR2 SFDVKD. DNA for the CDR3: TGTGCCACCAGTGCCGCAAGGGGGGGGGATCTTCGGGGCACCGGGGAGCTGTTTTTT. The encoded protein is CATSAARGGDLRGTGELFF.

This clonotype was seen a handful of times. CDR3 sequence: CASSLAGTGDSPLHF. CDR3 bases: TGCGCCAGCAGCTTGGCGGGGACAGGGGACTCACCCCTCCACTTT. The chain carries TRBV5-1 and TRBJ1-6; 10 bases line up with TRBD1. CDR3 length equals 15 residues. After removal of 0 bases from V and 10 bases from J, the junction contained 4 bases not matched to a gene. Per the germline V gene, CDR1 is SGHRS and CDR2 is YFSETQ.

The sample holds many counts of this clonotype. V is TRBV4-2 and J is TRBJ2-1; TRBD1 or TRBD2 may be the D gene (6 bases each). The CDR3 consists of 14 residues. CDR1 is LGHNA and CDR2 is YNFKEQ in the germline V gene. Trimming pared 2 bases from V and 3 bases from J, leaving 8 bases between. CDR3 nucleotide sequence: TGTGCCAGCAGCCAAAGGGGGGTCTACAATGAGCAGTTCTTC. It translates to CASSQRGVYNEQFF.

The rearrangement links TRBV4-1 to TRBJ2-3; TRBD2 matches 7 bases. Germline lookup yields CDR1 MGHRA and CDR2 YSYEKL. CDR3 size: 15 residues. Trimming cost V 4 bases and J 3 bases; bases outside gene matches: 7. CDR3 loop: CASSPTPAGTDTQYF. In nucleotides, the CDR3 is TGCGCCAGCAGCCCAACGCCAGCGGGAACAGATACGCAGTATTTT.

The chain has TRBV5-1 and TRBJ2-3, with 8 nucleotides matching TRBD1. The ends lost 6 bases at V and 2 bases at J; junction bases unmatched: 2. The germline gives CDR1 SGHRS, CDR2 YFSETQ. This CDR3 is 13 amino acids long. This CDR3 reads CASMGQVTDTQYF. In DNA, the CDR3 is TGCGCCAGCATGGGACAGGTCACAGATACGCAGTATTTT.

This clonotype came up a few times. This chain joins TRBV12-3 or TRBV12-4 and TRBJ1-1; D unclear. V lost 5 bases and J lost 6, with 13 bases in between. This CDR3 is 13 amino acids long. The CDR3 region has the DNA TGTGCCAGCAGTAAGGACGGGCTTGCTGAAGCTTTCTTT. Protein sequence: CASSKDGLAEAFF.

The rearrangement links TRBV4-3 to TRBJ2-1; 10 nucleotides align to TRBD1. V dropped 1 base and J dropped 8; count of bases not matched to a gene: 5. The CDR3 is 15 residues long. Germline CDR1 and CDR2: LGHNA and YSLEER. The CDR3 is CASSQVGTGDDEQFF. The CDR3 DNA reads TGCGCCAGCAGCCAAGTCGGGACAGGGGATGATGAGCAGTTCTTC.

The chain recombines TRBV20-1 with TRBJ2-3; the match to TRBD1 covers 7 bases. In germline, CDR1 is DFQATT, CDR2 SNEGSKA (reference sequence). Germline trimming cut 1 base from V and 2 bases from J; bases unmatched to any gene: 6. The CDR3 is 15 residues long. This CDR3 is CSARVSGTVTDTQYF. The CDR3 nucleotides are TGCAGTGCTAGAGTTTCCGGGACAGTCACAGATACGCAGTATTTT.

The J gene is TRBJ2-3, the V gene TRBV5-1; 7 bases are shared with TRBD2. Per germline, CDR1 SGHRS and CDR2 YFSETQ. Trimming removed 0 bases from V and 2 bases from J; junction bases left unmatched: 6. This CDR3 comprises 16 residues. The CDR3: CASSLVMGGDTDTQYF. The CDR3 coding sequence is TGCGCCAGCAGCTTGGTTATGGGAGGGGACACAGATACGCAGTATTTT.